What follows describes a single TCR beta chain. Its antigen remains unidentified. A commercial ELISA kit detecting HCMV-specific IgG in serum was used to determine HCMV serostatus. Peripheral blood mononuclear cells were isolated from blood by Ficoll density gradient centrifugation. This record comes from a study of T cells expressing NK-cell markers (dated by TCRdb to the early 2020s). Background on the whole study: TCR beta-chain repertoires were profiled in sorted CD3+CD56+NKG2C+, CD3+CD56+NKG2C- and CD3+CD56-NKG2C+ T-cell subsets from fewer than 10 donors. Among the eight sequenced donors, seven were HCMV-seropositive and one was HCMV-seronegative. The libraries were sequenced on Illumina HiSeq 2000/2500, MiSeq or NextSeq, producing 2 x 150 bp reads. The study sequenced eight donors, all healthy volunteers chosen at random: three men and five women. On the study overall, not on this receptor specifically: Those dominant clonotypes were again the most abundant among CD3+CD56-NKG2C+ cells in four donors, at roughly 25-65%. It remained unclear whether the expanded NKG2C-expressing T cell clones were specific for HCMV antigens. For roughly six donors, the dominant CD3+CD56+NKG2C+ clonotypes were among the top 10 CD8+ clonotypes and accounted for 1.0-7.0% of CD8+ T cells.

The germline V gene encodes CDR1 MGHRA and CDR2 YSYEKL. Including cysteine and phenylalanine, the CDR3 has 16 amino acids. Only the protein is on record. Sequenced on an Illumina HiSeq 2000. 5'RACE template switching, by which a universal primer site and unique molecular identifiers were added, was used to make TCR beta cDNA libraries. Priming for cDNA synthesis came from the TCR beta constant segment, and two successive PCR amplification steps followed. Under the source paper's analysis protocol: MIGEC was used to demultiplex reads and group reads by UMI, and MiTCR was used to assemble and quantify clonotypes. To remove erroneous sequences, TCR cDNA sequences were retained only when supported by two or more reads. The tcR package was used for downstream repertoire analysis, and clonotypes were matched across fractions by CDR3 nucleotide sequence plus V segment. VDJmatch was used to annotate antigen specificity against VDJdb, with one amino acid substitution allowed in CDR3. TCRdb reprocessed the reads and lists each CDR3 protein sequence as a single entry, with no DNA. TCRdb's processing, not the study's, gives the V and J calls here. This sample's table contains about 150,000 distinct CDR3 sequences. Clones ranked in the top ten supply 37% of the sample.

The rearranged chain carries TRBV4-1 and TRBJ2-7; TCRdb returns TRBD1, unconfirmable since there is no DNA. The material sequenced was blood T cells: a sorted CD56 or NKG2C T cell subset, CD4+ or CD8+ T cells, or bulk PBMC T cells (not recorded which). This clonotype was sampled from a woman aged 50 to 60 in good health. Donor details come from another sample of the same person, matched by shared clones. For the CDR3, the sequence is CASSQQPGQGAPEQYF.